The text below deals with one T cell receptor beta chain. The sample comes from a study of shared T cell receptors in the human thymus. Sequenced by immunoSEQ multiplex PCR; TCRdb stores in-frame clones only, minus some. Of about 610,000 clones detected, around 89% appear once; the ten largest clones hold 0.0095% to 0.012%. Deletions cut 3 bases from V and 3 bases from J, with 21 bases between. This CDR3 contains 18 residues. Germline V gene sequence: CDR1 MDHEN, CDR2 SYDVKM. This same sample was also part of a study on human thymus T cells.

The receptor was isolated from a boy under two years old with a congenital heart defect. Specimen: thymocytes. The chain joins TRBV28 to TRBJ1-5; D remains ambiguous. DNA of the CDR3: TGTGCCAGCAGTTTCAGCCTACGGGGTCCAGGTTACAATCAGCCCCAGCATTTT. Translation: CASSFSLRGPGYNQPQHF.